This T cell receptor (beta chain) was obtained from a study of CD4 and CD8 cells across lung adenocarcinoma regions. The patients had localized lung adenocarcinoma, a non-small cell subtype. CDR1 is SGHRS and CDR2 is YFSETQ in the germline V gene. This CDR3 has 14 amino acids. TCRdb reanalysed the PCR reads using MiXCR and keeps one entry per CDR3 protein. The sample comprises around 20,000 distinct CDR3 sequences, approximately 49% of which are singletons, and 24% rests with the top ten. Note on this clonotype: One junction end disagrees with the germline gene, perhaps due to a read error.

The chain has TRBV5-1 and TRBJ2-4; no clear D. This TCR was sampled from a female donor with lung adenocarcinoma. The CD4 and CD8 labels of this study may be unreliable. The sequenced material came from CD8+ T cells from the center of a lung tumor. The CDR3 coding sequence is TGCGGCAGCACGGCGCTGGGTGTCAAAAACATTCAGTACTTC. It specifies CGSTALGVKNIQYF.